This T cell receptor beta chain was documented in a study of CD8 T cells in Susac syndrome. This clonotype was detected only once. cDNA came from roughly 0.47 to 1 ug RNA primed by random hexamers. TCRdb reprocessed the immunoSEQ multiplex PCR reads with MiXCR, giving one entry per CDR3 protein. The sample lists 100,000 to 150,000 distinct CDR3 sequences, about 94% occurring once. The TCR comes from a human donor with Susac syndrome. Sequences were obtained from CD8+ T cells from PBMCs.

CDR3 DNA: TGTGCCAGCAGTGCGGACGGCACAGATACGCAGTATTTT. Its translation: CASSADGTDTQYF. The chain combines TRBV6-4 with TRBJ2-3, with D unresolved. Trimming stripped 4 bases from V and 1 base from J, with 6 bases between. The CDR3 covers 13 residues. CDR1 is MRHNA and CDR2 is SNTAGT in the germline V gene.